This T cell receptor beta chain was sequenced during a study of identical twins. Study-level points and caveats: Carriage of fewer insertions was seen in abundant cord blood beta clonotypes, whereas memory repertoires showed none. Weaker excess sharing between twins was seen in beta out-of-frame sequences.

TCRdb used MiXCR to reprocess the 5' RACE reads, holding one entry per CDR3 protein. The sample includes a few hundred thousand distinct CDR3 sequences, nearly 15% of them seen just once. The V end was cut by 3 bases, the J end by 0 bases, with 15 bases between. The germline V gene has CDR1 MDHEN and CDR2 SYDVKM. CDR3 size: 18 residues. As regards this clonotype: What it binds is unknown.

The sample was also linked to a second study, of yellow fever vaccine responses in identical twins.

V gene TRBV28 combines with J gene TRBJ2-6; tentatively, D is TRBD1 (6 bases). The sequencing input was CD4+ T cells sorted from blood. This TCR was recovered from a woman in her late teens or twenties in good health. CDR3 loop: CASSFPTGPSSGANVLTF. CDR3 bases: TGTGCCAGCAGTTTTCCCACAGGGCCCAGCTCTGGGGCCAACGTCCTGACTTTC.